Listed here are 22 T cell receptor beta chains from one sample, sequenced in a study of T cells in Graves' hyperthyroidism and ophthalmopathy. Amplified TCR beta CDR3 regions derived from RNA transcripts. First-round RT-PCR of the TCR CDR3 relied on the HTBI primer set. MiXCR, run by TCRdb on the multiplex PCR reads, gives a single entry per CDR3 protein. The repertoire consists of approximately 560,000 distinct CDR3 sequences, with roughly 14% occurring once and the leading ten covering under 7.5%. The sample taken for sequencing was blood. These receptors were collected from a woman aged 25 to 39 with Graves' hyperthyroidism.

The table lists this clonotype with a few counts. The rearrangement joins TRBV24-1 to TRBJ1-5; D is ambiguous. With 4 bases removed from V and 4 bases from J, the gap between germline ends came to 13 bases. Germline values: CDR1 KGHDR, CDR2 SFDVKD. The CDR3 runs 15 residues. The DNA of the CDR3 is TGTGCCACCAGTGAAAGGGCCGTAGGGAATCAGCCCCAGCATTTT. Protein sequence: CATSERAVGNQPQHF.

This clonotype was seen many times. J is TRBJ2-7 and V is TRBV27, with D perhaps TRBD2 (6 bases). Germline CDR1 reads MNHEY; CDR2 reads SMNVEV (reference sequence). The CDR3 totals 12 residues. Trimming shortened V by 6 bases and J by 0 bases, and 6 bases separated the two germline ends. The CDR3 bases are TGTGCCAGCAGGGGGGGCTCCTACGAGCAGTACTTC. This gives the protein CASRGGSYEQYF.

This clonotype was detected a few times. The gene calls are TRBV27 and TRBJ2-1, with TRBD2 identical over 12 bases. V shed 5 bases and J 0 bases; nucleotides not matched to a gene: 8. From germline, CDR1 is MNHEY and CDR2 SMNVEV (reference sequence). The CDR3 length is 18 residues. CDR3 sequence: CASSIRLAGGGSYNEQFF. The CDR3 nucleotides are TGTGCCAGCAGTATACGCCTAGCGGGGGGGGGCTCCTACAATGAGCAGTTCTTC.

This clonotype was detected many times. The J gene is TRBJ2-3, the V gene TRBV30, with a possible D match to TRBD2 (5 bases). The CDR3 runs 11 residues. The V gene lost 4 bases and the J gene lost 3 bases, with 5 bases spanning the gap. The germline CDR1 and CDR2 sequences are GTSNPN and SVGIG (reference sequence). The chain's CDR3 is CAWTGTDTQYF. Written as DNA, the CDR3 is TGTGCCTGGACGGGGACAGATACGCAGTATTTT.

This clonotype occurred many times. The chain carries TRBV14 and TRBJ2-7; TRBD2 matches at 9 bases. Germline CDR1 is SGHDN and CDR2 is FVKESK. V was clipped by 3 bases and J by 3 bases; unmatched bases: 3. The CDR3 has 14 amino acids. This CDR3 is CASSQLAGVYEQYF. The CDR3 DNA reads as TGTGCCAGCAGCCAGTTAGCGGGAGTCTACGAGCAGTACTTC.

The chain employs TRBV3-1 and TRBJ2-3; 12 nucleotides align to TRBD2. CDR1 is LGHDT and CDR2 is YNNKEL in the germline V gene (reference sequence). J gave up 3 bases and V 3 bases, and 13 bases lay outside the gene matches. This CDR3 contains 19 residues. The CDR3 nucleotides are TGTGCCAGCAGCCAGGCTAGCGGGAGGGCCTGGCCCGGGACAGATACGCAGTATTTT. Amino acids: CASSQASGRAWPGTDTQYF.

This chain links TRBV11-2 with TRBJ2-1, with TRBD2 matching 7 bases. The length of the CDR3 is 16 residues. From germline, CDR1 is SGHAT and CDR2 FQNNGV. Losses at the gene ends were 5 bases for V and 4 bases for J; bases not matched to a gene: 11. The DNA for the CDR3 is TGTGCCAGCAGCACTACCGGGACTAACCTTTACAATGAGCAGTTCTTC. Translating gives CASSTTGTNLYNEQFF.

This clonotype was detected many times. The germline gene is not matched at one end of the junction; a read error may be the cause. The V and J genes are TRBV29-1 and TRBJ1-1, with D perhaps matching TRBD1 (6 bases). The CDR3 loop spans 13 amino acids. Germline-derived CDR1 and CDR2 are SQVTM and ANQGSEA. Here the CDR3 reads CSVEGQSNTEAFF. CDR3 coding DNA: TGCAGCGTCGAAGGACAGTCGAACACTGAAGCTTTCTTT.

The CDR3 nucleotides read TGCGCCAGCAGCTTGGCCCCAAACAGCCGACAGGGTAGAGACGAGCAGTACTTC. This translates into CASSLAPNSRQGRDEQYF. This rearrangement joins TRBV5-1 to TRBJ2-7; 7 positions match TRBD1. The germline V gene has CDR1 SGHRS and CDR2 YFSETQ. The CDR3 has 18 amino acids. J was trimmed by 5 bases and V by 0 bases; bases with no gene match: 17.

In this sample, this clonotype turned up many times. The chain has TRBV12-3 or TRBV12-4 and TRBJ1-6; 7 bases are shared with TRBD1. With V trimmed by 5 bases and J by 6 bases, 1 base remained unmatched. The CDR3 is 13 amino acids. As DNA, the CDR3 is TGTGCCAGCAGTCGGGACAGTAATTCACCCCTCCACTTT. Protein: CASSRDSNSPLHF.

This clonotype was counted between two and nine times. J is TRBJ2-2 and V is TRBV7-3, with 12 bases that match TRBD2. Germline CDR1 SGHTA, CDR2 FQGTGA. The CDR3 is 18 amino acids. Germline trimming cut 4 bases from V and 0 bases from J; bases unmatched to any gene: 6. CDR3 sequence (DNA): TGTGCCAGCAGCTCATCCAGGACTAGCGGGACGAACACCGGGGAGCTGTTTTTT. Its translation: CASSSSRTSGTNTGELFF.

This clonotype has at least ten counts. The genes are TRBV27 and TRBJ2-7, with 9 bases matching TRBD2. V dropped 6 bases and J dropped 5; count of bases not matched to a gene: 8. Germline values: CDR1 MNHEY, CDR2 SMNVEV (reference sequence). The CDR3 sequence is 14 residues long. The CDR3 bases are TGTGCCAGCAGACCTTTAGCGGGAGACCACGAGCAGTACTTC. Protein: CASRPLAGDHEQYF.

This clonotype appeared many times. CDR3 protein: CASSPEETQYF. The CDR3 DNA reads as TGTGCCAGCTCACCAGAAGAGACCCAGTACTTC. The chain employs TRBV18 and TRBJ2-5, with D uncertain. Trimming cost V 2 bases and J 3 bases, with 1 base left between them. The CDR3 has 11 amino acids. Germline loops: CDR1 KGHSH, CDR2 LQKENI.

The J gene is TRBJ1-6, the V gene TRBV7-9; D not certain. Trimming took 3 bases from V and 10 from J, leaving 13 bases between them. The CDR3 contains 14 residues. Germline CDR1 and CDR2: SEHNR and FQNEAQ (reference sequence). CDR3 DNA: TGTGCCAGCAGCTTTGGCGGAGCGGGGTCACCCCTCCACTTT. It encodes CASSFGGAGSPLHF. The whole variable domain, filled in from reference TRBV7-9 and TRBJ1-6, reads DTGVSQNPRHKITKRGQNVTFRCDPISEHNRLYWYRQTLGQGPEFLTYFQNEAQLEKSRLLSDRFSAERPKGSFSTLEIQRTEQGDSAMYLCASSFGGAGSPLHFGNGTRLTVT.

This clonotype was seen at least ten times. The chain combines TRBV30 with TRBJ2-3, with 9 bases aligning to TRBD1. Per the germline V gene, CDR1 is GTSNPN and CDR2 is SVGIG (reference sequence). V lost 3 bases, J lost 5 bases, and 9 bases stayed unmatched. The CDR3 is made up of 15 amino acids. CDR3 sequence (DNA): TGTGCCTGGAGAATGGGGACAGGGATAGGAGATACGCAGTATTTT. It yields the protein CAWRMGTGIGDTQYF.

Details on this clonotype: A much larger clone is a single base away; this may be a read error. The chain links TRBV28 to TRBJ2-1; no reliable D call. The CDR3 runs to 14 residues. V lost 5 bases and J 8 bases, leaving 16 bases between the germline ends. Germline lookup yields CDR1 MDHEN and CDR2 SYDVKM. The CDR3 here is CASSPPSLMDEQFF. The CDR3 coding sequence is TGTGCCAGCAGTCCACCCTCCCTTATGGATGAGCAGTTCTTC.

This clonotype has more than one count but fewer than ten. This rearrangement joins TRBV7-9 to TRBJ1-1, with 11 bases fitting TRBD1. Losses at the gene ends were 5 bases for V and 5 bases for J; bases not matched to a gene: 10. Germline CDR1 and CDR2: SEHNR and FQNEAQ (reference sequence). This CDR3 region has 16 residues. The CDR3 protein is CASSPSGQGVRTEAFF. Here the CDR3 DNA reads TGTGCCAGCAGCCCATCGGGACAGGGGGTGAGGACTGAAGCTTTCTTT. The full variable domain, in which reference TRBV7-9 and TRBJ1-1 provide the parts outside the CDR3, is DTGVSQNPRHKITKRGQNVTFRCDPISEHNRLYWYRQTLGQGPEFLTYFQNEAQLEKSRLLSDRFSAERPKGSFSTLEIQRTEQGDSAMYLCASSPSGQGVRTEAFFGQGTRLTVV.

This clonotype was counted a single time. The rearrangement joins TRBV19 to TRBJ2-7, with D hard to call. This CDR3 has 13 amino acids. Trimming removed 3 bases from V and 4 bases from J, with 10 bases in between. The germline gives CDR1 LNHDA, CDR2 SQIVND (reference sequence). CDR3 region: CASSIYPRYEQYF. The CDR3 DNA is TGTGCCAGTAGTATTTACCCTCGGTACGAGCAGTACTTC. Full variable domain (missing parts from reference TRBV19 and TRBJ2-7): DGGITQSPKYLFRKEGQNVTLSCEQNLNHDAMYWYRQDPGQGLRLIYYSQIVNDFQKGDIAEGYSVSREKKESFPLTVTSAQKNPTAFYLCASSIYPRYEQYFGPGTRLTVT.

This clonotype was picked up a small number of times. The V and J genes are TRBV28 and TRBJ1-5; no clear D. Germline V lookup: CDR1 MDHEN, CDR2 SYDVKM. This CDR3 has 17 amino acids. The V end was cut by 3 bases, the J end by 6 bases, with 21 bases between. CDR3 sequence reads: CASSFGTGTFLGQPQHF. The CDR3, as DNA: TGTGCCAGCAGTTTCGGCACGGGAACCTTTTTGGGTCAGCCCCAGCATTTT. The variable domain in full, completed from reference TRBV28 and TRBJ1-5, reads DVKVTQSSRYLVKRTGEKVFLECVQDMDHENMFWYRQDPGLGLRLIYFSYDVKMKEKGDIPEGYSVSREKKERFSLILESASTNQTSMYLCASSFGTGTFLGQPQHFGDGTRLSIL.

This clonotype was recorded many times. The chain carries TRBV20-1 and TRBJ2-1; 13 nucleotides match TRBD2. The germline V gene has CDR1 DFQATT and CDR2 SNEGSKA (reference sequence). V shed 2 bases and J 3 bases; nucleotides not matched to a gene: 4. The CDR3 has 16 amino acids. CDR3 residues: CSARLTSGGFYNEQFF. The CDR3 nucleotides are TGCAGTGCTAGACTGACTAGCGGGGGGTTCTACAATGAGCAGTTCTTC.

This clonotype was found many times. This chain connects TRBV4-2 to TRBJ1-1; TRBD1 agrees at 9 bases. Trimming removed 4 bases from V and 2 bases from J; junction bases left unmatched: 5. The germline gives CDR1 LGHNA, CDR2 YNFKEQ. The CDR3 totals 15 residues. CDR3 sequence (DNA): TGTGCCAGCAGCCCAACGACAGGGGGAAACACTGAAGCTTTCTTT. Translation gives CASSPTTGGNTEAFF.

Comments on this clonotype: Its ends do not fully match the called genes, so a read error is possible. The chain has TRBV30 and TRBJ2-1; 7 bases agree with TRBD2. The CDR3 contains 15 residues. Germline V lookup: CDR1 GTSNPN, CDR2 SVGIG (reference sequence). The CDR3: CAWAPTSVSHNEQFF. The CDR3 DNA follows: TGTGCCTGGGCCCCCACTAGCGTCTCCCACAATGAGCAGTTCTTC.